What follows are 20 T cell receptor beta chains derived from one specimen sequenced in a study of T cell changes during pregnancy in multiple sclerosis. Data came from immunoSEQ multiplex PCR; TCRdb stores just in-frame clones and leaves some out. The table records more than 40,000 clones, 90% of them present only once. The sample consisted of CD8+ T cells from peripheral blood mononuclear cells, taken in the third trimester of pregnancy. The receptors here all came from a female donor with multiple sclerosis, enrolled in a pregnancy study.

J is TRBJ2-1 and V is TRBV19, with 7 bases matching TRBD2. This CDR3 has 16 residues. Per the germline V gene, CDR1 is LNHDA and CDR2 is SQIVND (reference sequence). The trim removed 1 base at V and 9 bases at J, leaving 12 bases unmatched. CDR3 protein: CASSIGPGGTLGEQFF. DNA of the CDR3: TGTGCCAGTAGTATAGGCCCCGGGGGGACCCTCGGTGAGCAGTTCTTC.

This clone was detected ten times or more. This chain uses TRBV6-1 with TRBJ1-2, with D perhaps matching TRBD1 (5 bases). The V end lost 4 bases, the J end lost 8 bases, and 14 bases lay between the germline ends. This CDR3 has 13 residues. CDR1 and CDR2 from the germline V gene are MNHNS and SASEGT. The CDR3 DNA sequence: TGTGCCAGCAGTGCGCGGGGGTTATGGGGCTACACCTTC. Protein: CASSARGLWGYTF.

This clone has more than one count but fewer than ten. V gene TRBV7-8 combines with J gene TRBJ2-5; 7 positions agree with TRBD2. CDR3 length: 15 amino acids. J was trimmed by 2 bases and V by 4 bases; bases with no gene match: 7. Germline CDR1 is SGHVS and CDR2 is FQNEAQ. CDR3 nucleotide sequence: TGTGCCAGCAGCTCCTGGGCGGGGGTGCAAGAGACCCAGTACTTC. Encoded protein: CASSSWAGVQETQYF.

In its sample, this clone is medium-sized (0.01 to 0.1%). The sample contains more than one DNA sequence encoding this CDR3. The chain uses TRBV27 and TRBJ1-1, with D possibly being TRBD1 (5 bases). Germline CDR1 and CDR2: MNHEY and SMNVEV (reference sequence). Between the trimmed V and J ends, which lost 0 bases and 5 bases, there was a span of 10 bases. This CDR3 comprises 14 residues. Here the CDR3 DNA reads TGTGCCAGCAGTTTATCAAGGGGAGGAACTGAAGCTTTCTTT. This encodes CASSLSRGGTEAFF.

The chain joins TRBV4-1 to TRBJ2-5; 8 nucleotides agree with TRBD2. CDR3 length: 14 residues. Looked up from germline, CDR1 is MGHRA and CDR2 is YSYEKL. The V and J ends lost 3 bases and 3 bases, in that order; junction bases with no gene match: 3. The CDR3 nucleotides read TGCGCCAGCAGCCATAATAGCGGGGAAGAGACCCAGTACTTC. This sequence encodes CASSHNSGEETQYF.

The gene calls are TRBV7-9 and TRBJ2-2, with no clear D. Trimming cost V 0 bases and J 6 bases, with 8 bases left between them. Germline V gives CDR1 SEHNR, CDR2 FQNEAQ (reference sequence). CDR3 length: 14 residues. The CDR3 region is CASSLARRAGELFF. CDR3 DNA: TGTGCCAGCAGCTTAGCCCGGAGAGCCGGGGAGCTGTTTTTT. The full variable domain, rest sourced from reference TRBV7-9 and TRBJ2-2, is DTGVSQNPRHKITKRGQNVTFRCDPISEHNRLYWYRQTLGQGPEFLTYFQNEAQLEKSRLLSDRFSAERPKGSFSTLEIQRTEQGDSAMYLCASSLARRAGELFFGEGSRLTVL.

The chain combines TRBV9 with TRBJ2-3; D not certain. Germline-derived CDR1 and CDR2 are SGDLS and YYNGEE. V shed 4 bases and J shed 5 bases, with 8 bases lying between them. This CDR3 is 12 amino acids long. The DNA of the CDR3 is TGTGCCAGCAGCCTCCAGGAAGATACGCAGTATTTT. Its translation: CASSLQEDTQYF.

The chain employs TRBV19 and TRBJ1-1; D might be TRBD1 (6 bases). The germline V gene encodes CDR1 LNHDA and CDR2 SQIVND (reference sequence). The CDR3 runs 17 residues. The germline V and J ends were trimmed by 7 bases and 0 bases, with 21 bases remaining between them. CDR3 amino acids: CASNNLWVTGLNTEAFF. CDR3 coding DNA: TGTGCCAGTAATAATCTTTGGGTTACAGGGCTGAACACTGAAGCTTTCTTT.

This rearrangement joins TRBV7-2 to TRBJ1-4; 8 nucleotides align to TRBD1. V shed 5 bases and J 4 bases; nucleotides not matched to a gene: 15. Germline V gene sequence: CDR1 SGHTA, CDR2 FQGNSA. The CDR3 covers 18 residues. CDR3 loop: CASSPGQGIGFFNEKLFF. CDR3 in DNA: TGTGCCAGCAGCCCAGGACAGGGAATAGGATTTTTTAATGAAAAACTGTTTTTT. Looking up the rest from reference TRBV7-2 and TRBJ1-4 gives the full variable domain: GAGVSQSPSNKVTEKGKDVELRCDPISGHTALYWYRQSLGQGLEFLIYFQGNSAPDKSGLPSDRFSAERTGGSVSTLTIQRTQQEDSAVYLCASSPGQGIGFFNEKLFFGSGTQLSVL.

The chain carries TRBV28 and TRBJ2-7; a weak D match, TRBD1 (5 bases). Germline CDR1 is MDHEN and CDR2 is SYDVKM. The CDR3 loop spans 13 amino acids. With 6 bases removed from V and 5 bases from J, the gap between germline ends came to 14 bases. The CDR3, as DNA: TGTGCCAGCAGATCGACCCCGGACAACGAGCAGTACTTC. It translates to CASRSTPDNEQYF.

The CDR3 spells CAISVRQAIMNTEAFF. The CDR3 DNA follows: TGTGCCATCAGTGTAAGACAGGCGATAATGAACACTGAAGCTTTCTTT. The V gene is TRBV10-3, the J gene TRBJ1-1; a possible D gene is TRBD1 (6 bases). The V and J ends lost 4 bases and 0 bases respectively, with 15 bases between them. The CDR3 has 16 residues. Looked up from germline, CDR1 is ENHRY and CDR2 is SYGVKD.

V gene TRBV6-5 combines with J gene TRBJ2-5, with 11 positions matching TRBD1. CDR1 and CDR2 from the germline V gene are MNHEY and SVGAGI. The CDR3 sequence is 15 residues long. With V trimmed by 5 bases and J by 6 bases, 8 bases remained unmatched. The CDR3 DNA is TGTGCCAGCAGTCAAGAGGACAGGGGGCGAAAGACCCAGTACTTC. Translated, it gives CASSQEDRGRKTQYF.

This clone appeared a single time. The chain uses TRBV6-5 and TRBJ1-1; TRBD1 matches 8 bases. Trimming cost V 0 bases and J 5 bases; bases outside gene matches: 8. Germline CDR1 and CDR2: MNHEY and SVGAGI. The CDR3 is 16 amino acids. The CDR3 loop reads CASSYSWQGARTEAFF. Here the CDR3 DNA reads TGTGCCAGCAGTTACTCGTGGCAGGGGGCGCGAACTGAAGCTTTCTTT.

The gene calls are TRBV7-8 and TRBJ1-1; 7 bases line up with TRBD1. The germline V gene encodes CDR1 SGHVS and CDR2 FQNEAQ. The CDR3 has 16 residues. The ends lost 5 bases at V and 2 bases at J; junction bases unmatched: 11. Here the CDR3 DNA reads TGTGCCAGCAGCCTCTACCCGACAGGGCTCAACACTGAAGCTTTCTTT. This encodes CASSLYPTGLNTEAFF.

This clone was picked up one time. The chain employs TRBV19 and TRBJ2-4, with D possibly being TRBD1 (6 bases). V lost 2 bases and J lost 8, with 19 bases in between. CDR1 LNHDA and CDR2 SQIVND come from the germline V gene (reference sequence). The CDR3 has 16 amino acids. The CDR3, as DNA: TGTGCCAGTAGTATACAACAGGGTCTGAGTAGGGACATTCAGTACTTC. Translated: CASSIQQGLSRDIQYF.

The chain's CDR3 is CASSSTGDDGEQYF. The CDR3 DNA sequence: TGTGCCAGCAGTTCAACAGGGGATGACGGCGAGCAGTACTTC. The V call is TRBV28, the J call TRBJ2-7; 7 positions match TRBD1. Germline V lookup: CDR1 MDHEN, CDR2 SYDVKM. The CDR3 is made up of 14 amino acids. V dropped 4 bases and J dropped 6; count of bases not matched to a gene: 9.

The chain carries TRBV5-6 and TRBJ2-7; a possible D gene is TRBD1 (7 bases). The CDR3 extends over 15 amino acids. The V and J ends lost 4 bases and 0 bases respectively, with 14 bases between them. Germline loops: CDR1 SGHDT, CDR2 YYEEEE. The CDR3 protein is CASSLQGEASYEQYF. The CDR3 bases are TGTGCCAGCAGCCTGCAGGGGGAGGCCTCCTACGAGCAGTACTTC.

The rearrangement joins TRBV2 to TRBJ2-7; D perhaps matches TRBD2 (6 bases). Germline V gene sequence: CDR1 SNHLY, CDR2 FYNNEI. Trimming stripped 1 base from V and 0 bases from J, with 13 bases between. The CDR3 is 16 residues long. The CDR3 DNA reads as TGTGCCAGCAGTGAAGGCTCGGGGGAGCACTCCTACGAGCAGTACTTC. Translation gives CASSEGSGEHSYEQYF. Supplemented by reference TRBV2 and TRBJ2-7, the full variable domain reads EPEVTQTPSHQVTQMGQEVILRCVPISNHLYFYWYRQILGQKVEFLVSFYNNEISEKSEIFDDQFSVERPDGSNFTLKIRSTKLEDSAMYFCASSEGSGEHSYEQYFGPGTRLTVT.

This clone was observed a handful of times. The rearrangement links TRBV15 to TRBJ1-4; 9 nucleotides line up with TRBD1. In germline, CDR1 is LNHNV, CDR2 YYDKDF (reference sequence). V gave up 8 bases and J gave up 8 bases; unmatched junction bases: 6. The CDR3 sequence is 13 residues long. The chain's CDR3 is CATRGTGHEKLFF. In DNA form, the CDR3 reads TGTGCCACCCGGGGGACAGGGCACGAAAAACTGTTTTTT.

The genes are TRBV7-2 and TRBJ2-7; TRBD1 might be the D (6 bases). Trimming shortened V by 6 bases and J by 0 bases, and 12 bases separated the two germline ends. CDR3 length: 14 amino acids. The germline V gene encodes CDR1 SGHTA and CDR2 FQGNSA. CDR3 amino acids: CASSLGQTSYEQYF. CDR3 coding DNA: TGTGCCAGCAGTCTAGGACAGACCTCCTACGAGCAGTACTTC. The complete variable domain, with remaining parts taken from reference TRBV7-2 and TRBJ2-7, reads GAGVSQSPSNKVTEKGKDVELRCDPISGHTALYWYRQSLGQGLEFLIYFQGNSAPDKSGLPSDRFSAERTGGSVSTLTIQRTQQEDSAVYLCASSLGQTSYEQYFGPGTRLTVT.